This T cell receptor (beta chain) was identified in a study of T-cell reconstitution after alpha-beta-depleted transplantation in children. Study observations and caveats: T-cell counts and diversity at one year post-transplant came mainly from newly produced T cells.

The CDR3 totals 13 residues. CDR1 and CDR2 (germline): MNHEY, SVGEGT. Trimming took 2 bases from V and 8 from J, leaving 12 bases between them. It was with unique molecular identifiers that the TCRbeta library was prepared. A single record per CDR3 protein comes from TCRdb applying MiXCR to the PCR reads. The sample has some 150,000 distinct CDR3 sequences; 8.8% are singletons. As regards this clonotype: Its cognate antigen is unknown.

This sequence was found in a female patient aged 2-9 years who had a stem cell transplant for congenital amegakaryocytic thrombocytopenia, so the T cells may come from the graft donor. Sequenced material: PBMCs, mostly from graft donor cells, taken 180 days after TCRalphabeta/CD19-depleted stem cell transplant. This chain connects TRBV6-2 or TRBV6-3 to TRBJ1-2, with D unresolved. CDR3 sequence reads: CASSYQHQVGYTF. CDR3 bases: TGTGCCAGCAGTTACCAACACCAGGTGGGCTACACCTTC.